This is a list of T cell receptor beta chains from one sample in a study of glioma-infiltrating T cells. TCRdb passed the multiplex PCR reads through MiXCR, listing each CDR3 protein once. This sample has some 40,000 distinct CDR3 sequences, with more than 20% found just once. The sequenced sample was glioma tissue, nonneoplastic brain tissue, or PBMCs (not recorded which). The receptors shown here come from a human donor with low-grade glioma or glioblastoma, undergoing nonglioma brain surgery, or in good health (not recorded which). Both conserved end residues are part of each CDR3. A D gene is named only where the DNA matches it firmly. Where a row states a size, it is once, few, many or the class of an expanded clone; other rows omit it.

.	TRBV12-3/TRBV12-4	TRBJ1-1	many	TGTGCCAGCAGTTTTATGAGGACCGAAGCTTTCTTT	CASSFMRTEAFF
.	TRBV6-1	TRBJ1-3	many	TGTGCCAGCACAATCGGAGCAGCTGGAAACACCATATATTTT	CASTIGAAGNTIYF
.	TRBV4-2	TRBJ1-2	.	TGTGCCAGCAGCCCCTATGACGACAGCAACTATGGCTACACCTTC	CASSPYDDSNYGYTF
.	TRBV18	TRBJ1-5	many	TGTGCCAGCTCACCACCTCTGGGGTCGGAGCCCCAGCATTTT	CASSPPLGSEPQHF
.	TRBV6-2/TRBV6-3	TRBJ1-2	few	TGTGCCCGCACCTCGGTGGGGTACGGCTACCCCTTC	CARTSVGYGYPF
.	TRBV7-9	TRBJ2-7	many	TGTGCCAGCAGCTTAGAAATCGGGTCCTACGAGCAGTACTTC	CASSLEIGSYEQYF
.	TRBV11-2	TRBJ2-3	many	TGTGCCAGCAGCCCCAAGAGTAGTCTGCCAGATACGCAGTATTTT	CASSPKSSLPDTQYF
TRBD1	TRBV20-1	TRBJ1-1	many	TGCAGTGCGCGGGACAGGGGGCTGGTAACTGAAGCTTTCTTT	CSARDRGLVTEAFF
.	TRBV6-1	TRBJ1-1	many	TGTGCCAGCAGCCACAGAGTAGACACTGAAGCTTTCTTT	CASSHRVDTEAFF
.	TRBV27	TRBJ2-7	.	TGTGCCAGCAGTTTAGGGGGCTCCTACGAGCAGTACTTC	CASSLGGSYEQYF
.	TRBV29-1	TRBJ1-1	.	TGCAGCGTGGCCGAGAGGGCAGGGGACACTGAAGCTTTCTTT	CSVAERAGDTEAFF
.	TRBV12-3/TRBV12-4	TRBJ1-1	many	TGTGCCAGCAGTTTGGACGGGAACACTGAAGCTTTCTTT	CASSLDGNTEAFF
.	TRBV6-5	TRBJ1-1	.	TGTGCCAGCAGTTACGGGTATGCCCAGAACACTGAAGCTTTCTTT	CASSYGYAQNTEAFF
.	TRBV2	TRBJ2-1	many	TGTGCCAGCAGTTACGGCAATGAGCAGTTCTTC	CASSYGNEQFF
.	TRBV4-3	TRBJ1-2	many	TGCGCCAGCAGCCCTCGGGACGTCGTTAACTATGGCTACACCTTC	CASSPRDVVNYGYTF
TRBD2	TRBV9	TRBJ2-1	.	TGTGCCAGCAGCGTAGAGGCCCAGCGGGACTTTTCCTCCTACAATGAGCAGTTCTTC	CASSVEAQRDFSSYNEQFF
.	TRBV20-1	TRBJ1-1	medium-sized	TGCAGTGTTAGGGGCGCGGGAACTGAAGCTTTCTTT	CSVRGAGTEAFF
.	TRBV7-9	TRBJ1-1	few	TGTGCCAGCAGCGAGCGTAGGGTTCCGGGGAACACTGAAGCTTTCTTT	CASSERRVPGNTEAFF
.	TRBV5-1	TRBJ2-2	few	TGCGCCAGCAAACGAACGGCTAACACCGGGGAGCTGTTTTTT	CASKRTANTGELFF
.	TRBV4-1	TRBJ1-6	.	TGCGCCAGCAGCCAAGATTTCACTAATAGCTCGCCCCTCAACTTT	CASSQDFTNSSPLNF
TRBD2	TRBV7-3	TRBJ2-3	many	TGTGCCAGCAGCTCCGGGACTAGCGGGGCGGATACGCAGTATTTT	CASSSGTSGADTQYF
.	TRBV28	TRBJ2-1	many	TGTGCCACAGGAGCGGTAGGCGCCTACAATGAGCAGTTCTTC	CATGAVGAYNEQFF
TRBD2	TRBV11-1	TRBJ2-1	.	TGTGCCATCAGCTTCGGGGGGGAGAGCTCCTACAATGAGCAGTTCTTC	CAISFGGESSYNEQFF
.	TRBV7-2	TRBJ1-2	many	TGTGCCAGCAGCCCAGCCGTGGGGGGCTACACCTTC	CASSPAVGGYTF